The 14 T cell receptor beta chains reported below all come from one sample, sequenced in a study of T-cell reconstitution after alpha-beta-depleted transplantation in children. During its preparation, the TCRbeta library received unique molecular identifiers. From the PCR reads, TCRdb called clonotypes with MiXCR, one entry per CDR3 protein. This table holds under 250,000 distinct CDR3 sequences, approximately 6.9% found once. The input for sequencing was PBMCs, taken before TCRalphabeta/CD19-depleted stem cell transplant. These receptors were obtained from a boy between 2 and 10 years old with acute lymphoblastic leukemia, due to receive a stem cell transplant.

This clonotype was counted many times. The rearrangement joins TRBV6-2 or TRBV6-3 to TRBJ2-5; 8 positions match TRBD1. CDR1 and CDR2 from the germline V gene are MNHEY and SVGEGT. The CDR3 spans 16 residues. V shed 2 bases and J 1 base; nucleotides not matched to a gene: 6. This CDR3 is CASSYQTGAIQETQYF. Written as DNA, the CDR3 is TGTGCCAGCAGTTACCAGACAGGGGCCATCCAAGAGACCCAGTACTTC.

This clonotype was seen only a few times. The chain uses TRBV20-1 and TRBJ2-1; maybe TRBD2 (6 bases). Deletions cut 6 bases from V and 4 bases from J, with 13 bases between. CDR1 is DFQATT and CDR2 is SNEGSKA in the germline V gene (reference sequence). The CDR3 spans 13 residues. The CDR3 DNA is TGCAGTGCCCAACCTCGGGGGTACAATGAGCAGTTCTTC. Translating gives CSAQPRGYNEQFF.

This clonotype was seen at least ten times. The chain employs TRBV5-1 and TRBJ2-1; 10 positions agree with TRBD2. Germline V gene data show CDR1 as SGHRS and CDR2 as YFSETQ. CDR3 length: 14 residues. Germline trimming cut 2 bases from V and 4 bases from J; bases unmatched to any gene: 0. The CDR3 DNA is TGCGCCAGCAGCTTACTAGCGGGGTACAATGAGCAGTTCTTC. Its translation: CASSLLAGYNEQFF. The full variable domain, rest sourced from reference TRBV5-1 and TRBJ2-1, is KAGVTQTPRYLIKTRGQQVTLSCSPISGHRSVSWYQQTPGQGLQFLFEYFSETQRNKGNFPGRFSGRQFSNSRSEMNVSTLELGDSALYLCASSLLAGYNEQFFGPGTRLTVL.

Regarding this clonotype: A read error may produce the germline difference seen at one junction end. This rearrangement joins TRBV11-2 to TRBJ2-1; 9 nucleotides agree with TRBD2. This CDR3 is built from 18 residues. The germline CDR1 and CDR2 sequences are SGHAT and FQNNGV. The CDR3 DNA follows: TGTGCCAGCACCTTATCTTCTGGGGGCGGGAGGGGGGACAATGAGCAGTTCTTC. Encoded protein: CASTLSSGGGRGDNEQFF. The whole variable domain, filled in from reference TRBV11-2 and TRBJ2-1, reads EAGVAQSPRYKIIEKRQSVAFWCNPISGHATLYWYQQILGQGPKLLIQFQNNGVVDDSQLPKDRFSAERLKGVDSTLKIQPAKLEDSAVYLCASTLSSGGGRGDNEQFFGPGTRLTVL.

This clonotype was recorded many times. The chain has TRBV19 and TRBJ2-1; D is undetermined. Germline V gene sequence: CDR1 LNHDA, CDR2 SQIVND (reference sequence). Trimming removed 6 bases from V and 1 base from J, with 10 bases in between. CDR3 size: 14 residues. The CDR3 bases are TGTGCCAGTAGAGCCCTAGATTCCTACAATGAGCAGTTCTTC. It specifies CASRALDSYNEQFF.

This clonotype was recorded many times. This chain uses TRBV28 with TRBJ2-1; D may be TRBD1 (5 bases). The CDR3 is 13 residues long. Trimming cost V 3 bases and J 4 bases, with 7 bases left between them. Germline V CDR1 and CDR2: MDHEN, SYDVKM. CDR3 amino acids: CASSLGQYNEQFF. The CDR3 DNA reads as TGTGCCAGCAGTTTGGGGCAGTACAATGAGCAGTTCTTC.

A remark on this clonotype: An end of the junction does not agree with germline; a read error may underlie this. The chain employs TRBV7-2 and TRBJ2-5, with D uncertain. This CDR3 contains 14 residues. The germline V gene encodes CDR1 SGHTA and CDR2 FQGNSA. CDR3 region: CASSLASRRETHYF. CDR3 DNA: TGTGCCAGCAGCTTAGCCAGCAGAAGAGAGACCCATTACTTC.

This clonotype was detected only a few times. The chain joins TRBV12-3 or TRBV12-4 to TRBJ1-5; D is perhaps TRBD1 (5 bases). The V and J ends lost 5 bases and 1 base respectively, with 9 bases between them. The CDR3 is 14 residues long. The CDR3 DNA follows: TGTGCCAGCAGTACTCGGGACAGCAATCAGCCCCAGCATTTT. Protein sequence: CASSTRDSNQPQHF.

This clonotype appeared many times. The chain recombines TRBV10-3 with TRBJ2-5; 14 positions match TRBD2. The CDR3 is 18 amino acids. Germline V gene lookup returns CDR1 ENHRY and CDR2 SYGVKD. Germline trimming cut 2 bases from V and 5 bases from J; bases unmatched to any gene: 10. The CDR3 loop is CAISEKTSGRGEWETQYF. CDR3 coding DNA: TGTGCCATCAGTGAGAAGACTAGCGGGAGGGGAGAATGGGAGACCCAGTACTTC.

This clonotype occurred many times. The rearrangement joins TRBV25-1 to TRBJ2-1; D gene ambiguous. CDR3 size: 12 residues. Trimming took 7 bases from V and 3 from J, leaving 7 bases between them. Germline V gene lookup returns CDR1 MGHDK and CDR2 SYGVNS. CDR3 sequence reads: CASINYYNEQFF. The CDR3 region has the DNA TGTGCCAGCATTAACTACTACAATGAGCAGTTCTTC.

Many counts were recorded for this clonotype. The V and J genes are TRBV7-2 and TRBJ2-7; 10 positions agree with TRBD1. Germline values: CDR1 SGHTA, CDR2 FQGNSA. J gave up 3 bases and V 3 bases, and 17 bases lay outside the gene matches. CDR3 size: 19 residues. DNA of the CDR3: TGTGCCAGCAGCTTGTTCCGGGACAGGGGCCCCAAGGGATTCTACGAGCAGTACTTC. It specifies CASSLFRDRGPKGFYEQYF.

This clonotype was seen ten or more times. V usage is TRBV28 and J usage is TRBJ2-2; no clear D gene. The CDR3 contains 14 residues. Germline CDR1 MDHEN, CDR2 SYDVKM. The V and J ends lost 10 bases and 2 bases respectively, with 14 bases between them. CDR3 amino acids: CATRPDANTGELFF. CDR3 nucleotide sequence: TGTGCCACTCGGCCCGACGCAAACACCGGGGAGCTGTTTTTT.

This clonotype appeared many times. J is TRBJ1-1 and V is TRBV7-9, with unresolved D. The CDR3 has 12 amino acids. Trimming took off 4 bases at V and 7 bases at J, with 10 bases between the two ends. CDR1 and CDR2 from the germline V gene are SEHNR and FQNEAQ (reference sequence). The CDR3 loop reads CASSSTGDEAFF. The CDR3 region has the DNA TGTGCCAGCAGCTCTACGGGAGATGAAGCTTTCTTT.

This clonotype was counted ten times or more. The chain uses TRBV20-1 and TRBJ1-5; 7 bases align to TRBD1. This CDR3 contains 13 residues. Germline assignment: CDR1 DFQATT and CDR2 SNEGSKA (reference sequence). J was trimmed by 7 bases and V by 6 bases; bases with no gene match: 9. CDR3 protein: CSAQNRGDQPQHF. The CDR3 nucleotides read TGCAGTGCCCAGAACAGGGGCGACCAGCCCCAGCATTTT.